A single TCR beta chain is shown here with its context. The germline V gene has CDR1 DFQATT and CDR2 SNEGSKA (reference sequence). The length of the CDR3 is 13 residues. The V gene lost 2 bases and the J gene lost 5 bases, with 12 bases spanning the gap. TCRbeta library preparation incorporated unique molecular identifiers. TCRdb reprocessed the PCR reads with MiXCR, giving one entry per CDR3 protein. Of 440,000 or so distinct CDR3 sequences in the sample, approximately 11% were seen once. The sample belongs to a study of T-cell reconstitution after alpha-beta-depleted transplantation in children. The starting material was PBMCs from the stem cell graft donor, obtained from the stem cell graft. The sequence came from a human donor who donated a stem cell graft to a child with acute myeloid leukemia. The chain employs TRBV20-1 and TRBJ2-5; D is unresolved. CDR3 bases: TGCAGTGCTAGACGAGGCGCAGATGAGACCCAGTACTTC. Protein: CSARRGADETQYF.